These 19 T cell receptor beta chains were all obtained from the same sample, sequenced in a study of T cells in localized non-small cell lung cancer. Repertoires were generated with immunoSEQ multiplex PCR, while TCRdb's copy carries only in-frame clones and drops some. The data hold tens of thousands of clones, with approximately 86% observed a single time. The sequenced sample was peripheral blood, obtained before any cancer treatment. These receptors all come from a man aged 18 to 55 with stage I lung adenocarcinoma.

The count of this clone is one. The CDR3 DNA follows: TGTGCCAGCAGTTACTCGTGGGGTGGAAGCACTGAAGCTTTCTTT. This gives the protein CASSYSWGGSTEAFF. V and J are TRBV6-5 and TRBJ1-1; no clear D gene. V lost 0 bases and J lost 4, with 12 bases in between. The CDR3 spans 15 residues. The germline V gene has CDR1 MNHEY and CDR2 SVGAGI.

J is TRBJ1-5 and V is TRBV27, with a weak D call TRBD1 (6 bases). Germline CDR1 MNHEY, CDR2 SMNVEV (reference sequence). V lost 5 bases to trimming and J lost 1 base, with 6 bases between them. The CDR3 totals 13 residues. The CDR3 protein is CASSQGSNQPQHF. Here the CDR3 DNA reads TGTGCCAGCAGTCAGGGGAGCAATCAGCCCCAGCATTTT.

Details on this clone: In the same sample, other DNA sequences code for this CDR3. The rearrangement joins TRBV28 to TRBJ1-1; D is uncertain. In germline, CDR1 is MDHEN, CDR2 SYDVKM. V lost 3 bases, J lost 1 base, and 6 bases lay in between. The CDR3 loop spans 13 amino acids. Here the CDR3 reads CASSFRRNTEAFF. The CDR3 DNA reads TGTGCCAGCAGTTTTAGACGGAACACTGAAGCTTTCTTT.

This chain joins TRBV7-6 and TRBJ2-7; D is unresolved. The V end lost 2 bases, the J end lost 5 bases, and 10 bases lay between the germline ends. The CDR3 loop spans 13 amino acids. Germline CDR1 reads SGHVS; CDR2 reads FNYEAQ. The CDR3 loop reads CASSLIYGDEQYF. The CDR3 DNA reads TGTGCCAGCAGCTTAATTTACGGCGACGAGCAGTACTTC.

This chain joins TRBV4-1 and TRBJ1-2; TRBD1 might be the D (6 bases). The V gene lost 5 bases and the J gene lost 6 bases, with 16 bases spanning the gap. This CDR3 spans 14 amino acids. CDR1 is MGHRA, CDR2 YSYEKL, per germline. DNA for the CDR3: TGCGCCAGCAGCTTCCCATCAGGGGCGAATGGCTACACCTTC. It specifies CASSFPSGANGYTF.

In this sample, this clone turned up once. The chain links TRBV18 to TRBJ2-4; D perhaps matches TRBD1 (6 bases). This CDR3 has 14 amino acids. CDR1 and CDR2 from the germline V gene are KGHSH and LQKENI. V lost 6 bases to trimming and J lost 7 bases, with 16 bases between them. Here the CDR3 DNA reads TGTGCCAGCTCCCTTCAAGGGGGACCGAACATTCAGTACTTC. Translation: CASSLQGGPNIQYF.

This chain links TRBV6-5 with TRBJ1-2; 9 nucleotides align to TRBD1. In germline, CDR1 is MNHEY, CDR2 SVGAGI. Losses at the gene ends were 10 bases for V and 6 bases for J; bases not matched to a gene: 6. The CDR3 spans 12 residues. The CDR3 DNA reads as TGTGCCACCGGACAGGGGATCAATGGCTACACCTTC. Its translation is CATGQGINGYTF.

This sequence joins TRBV18 and TRBJ2-5; 9 positions agree with TRBD1. The CDR3 has 15 amino acids. J was trimmed by 4 bases and V by 3 bases; bases with no gene match: 6. Looked up from germline, CDR1 is KGHSH and CDR2 is LQKENI. CDR3 sequence: CASSPSGTGRETQYF. The CDR3 nucleotides read TGTGCCAGCTCACCCTCCGGGACAGGGAGAGAGACCCAGTACTTC.

The V gene is TRBV5-1, the J gene TRBJ2-5; a weak D match, TRBD1 (5 bases). This CDR3 comprises 18 residues. Germline V lookup: CDR1 SGHRS, CDR2 YFSETQ. The V end lost 4 bases, the J end lost 2 bases, and 24 bases lay between the germline ends. CDR3 in DNA: TGCGCCAGCAGCCCCGGGCCTGTCAGGGAACGGGTTCAAGAGACCCAGTACTTC. It codes for CASSPGPVRERVQETQYF.

The V call is TRBV5-1, the J call TRBJ2-3; TRBD2 matches 13 bases. This CDR3 region has 19 residues. CDR1 SGHRS and CDR2 YFSETQ come from the germline V gene. Unmatched junction bases numbered 9, after V lost 0 bases and J lost 2 bases. The CDR3 region is CASSLALTSGGASTDTQYF. The CDR3 DNA sequence: TGCGCCAGCAGCTTGGCCTTAACTAGCGGGGGGGCTTCCACAGATACGCAGTATTTT.

The V and J genes are TRBV5-4 and TRBJ2-5; maybe TRBD2 (6 bases). Trimming stripped 3 bases from V and 4 bases from J, with 25 bases between. The germline CDR1 and CDR2 sequences are SGHNT and YYREEE (reference sequence). This CDR3 is 18 amino acids long. The CDR3 loop is CASSSRAGRGNMIETQYF. CDR3 nucleotides: TGTGCCAGCAGCTCGAGGGCGGGGCGGGGAAATATGATAGAGACCCAGTACTTC.

In its sample, this clone was seen a few times. The genes are TRBV7-9 and TRBJ1-1, with 10 nucleotides matching TRBD1. The CDR3 spans 14 residues. With 6 bases clipped from V and 3 bases from J, the junction kept 4 bases outside the gene matches. The germline gives CDR1 SEHNR, CDR2 FQNEAQ (reference sequence). The chain's CDR3 is CASRPGTGDTEAFF. In nucleotides, the CDR3 is TGTGCCAGCAGGCCCGGGACAGGGGACACTGAAGCTTTCTTT.

The chain couples TRBV10-3 to TRBJ2-1; TRBD2 is a possible D gene (5 bases). The CDR3 covers 16 residues. V lost 8 bases and J 4 bases, leaving 21 bases between the germline ends. Germline values: CDR1 ENHRY, CDR2 SYGVKD. CDR3 protein: CAIRRAGGLPYNEQFF. The CDR3 region has the DNA TGTGCCATCCGTAGGGCGGGCGGGTTGCCATACAATGAGCAGTTCTTC.

For this clone: The junction and the germline gene differ at one end; a read error may be behind it. Other DNA sequences within the sample encode an identical CDR3. This chain links TRBV29-1 with TRBJ1-1; 7 bases match TRBD1. The CDR3 consists of 13 residues. Germline assignment: CDR1 SQVTM and CDR2 ANQGSEA. This CDR3 reads CSVLQGRGTEAFF. The DNA of the CDR3 is TGCAGCGTTTTACAGGGGCGAGGCACTGAAGCTTTTTTT.

The V and J genes are TRBV4-2 and TRBJ2-4; maybe TRBD1 (5 bases). The ends were cut back, 0 bases at V and 5 bases at J, with 14 bases in the middle. The CDR3 is 16 amino acids. Germline CDR1 and CDR2: LGHNA and YNFKEQ. The chain's CDR3 is CASSQERSGPQNIQYF. As DNA, the CDR3 is TGTGCCAGCAGCCAAGAACGATCAGGGCCCCAAAACATTCAGTACTTC.

V is TRBV5-4 and J is TRBJ2-7, with TRBD1 identical over 8 bases. Germline CDR1 reads SGHNT; CDR2 reads YYREEE (reference sequence). The CDR3 totals 16 residues. V shed 4 bases and J 0 bases; nucleotides not matched to a gene: 9. For the CDR3, the DNA is TGTGCCAGCAGCCAGAAACAGGGGGAAATCTCCTACGAGCAGTACTTC. The encoded protein is CASSQKQGEISYEQYF.

V and J are TRBV28 and TRBJ2-1; D is tentatively TRBD1 or TRBD2 (5 bases each). The ends were cut back, 8 bases at V and 6 bases at J, with 11 bases in the middle. Per the germline V gene, CDR1 is MDHEN and CDR2 is SYDVKM. The CDR3 length is 12 residues. The CDR3 DNA reads as TGTGCCAGCGTCCAGGGACGCAATGAGCAGTTCTTC. Amino acid sequence: CASVQGRNEQFF.

The rearrangement uses TRBV20-1 and TRBJ1-2, with a possible D match to TRBD1 (5 bases). This CDR3 region has 11 residues. Germline lookup yields CDR1 DFQATT and CDR2 SNEGSKA (reference sequence). Deletions cut 6 bases from V and 8 bases from J, with 13 bases between. CDR3 in DNA: TGCAGTGCGGACCGGGACGTCGGCTACACCTTC. Its translation: CSADRDVGYTF.

The chain joins TRBV19 to TRBJ1-4, with 8 bases matching TRBD1. Germline lookup yields CDR1 LNHDA and CDR2 SQIVND (reference sequence). There are 15 residues in the CDR3. The V and J ends lost 4 bases and 8 bases, in that order; junction bases with no gene match: 9. The CDR3 coding sequence is TGTGCCAGTAGTACTGGGGACAGGATAGGCGAAAAACTGTTTTTT. Translating it yields CASSTGDRIGEKLFF.